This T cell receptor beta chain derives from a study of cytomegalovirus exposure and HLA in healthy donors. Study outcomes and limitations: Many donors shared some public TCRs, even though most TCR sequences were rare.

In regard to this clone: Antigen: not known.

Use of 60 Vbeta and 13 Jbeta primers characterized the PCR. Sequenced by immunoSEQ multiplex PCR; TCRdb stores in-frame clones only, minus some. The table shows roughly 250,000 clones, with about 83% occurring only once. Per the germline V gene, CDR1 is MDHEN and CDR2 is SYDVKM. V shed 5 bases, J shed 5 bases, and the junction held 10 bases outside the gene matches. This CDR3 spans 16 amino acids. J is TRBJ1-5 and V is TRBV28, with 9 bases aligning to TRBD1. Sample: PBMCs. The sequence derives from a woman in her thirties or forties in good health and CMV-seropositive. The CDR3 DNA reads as TGTGCCAGCAGTAAACAGGGGGCCGGTGAGCATCAGCCCCAGCATTTT. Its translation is CASSKQGAGEHQPQHF.